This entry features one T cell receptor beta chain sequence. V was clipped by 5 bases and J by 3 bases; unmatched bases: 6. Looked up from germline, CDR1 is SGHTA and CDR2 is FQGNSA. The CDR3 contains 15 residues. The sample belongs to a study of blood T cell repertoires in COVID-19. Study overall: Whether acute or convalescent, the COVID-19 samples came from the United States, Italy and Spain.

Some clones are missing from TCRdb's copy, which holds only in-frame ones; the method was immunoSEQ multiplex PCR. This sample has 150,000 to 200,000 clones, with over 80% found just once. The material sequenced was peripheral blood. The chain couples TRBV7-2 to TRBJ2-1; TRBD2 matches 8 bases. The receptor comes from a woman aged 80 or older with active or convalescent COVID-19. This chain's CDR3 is CASSLGGGRYNEQFF. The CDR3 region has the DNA TGTGCCAGCAGCCTGGGCGGGGGGCGCTACAATGAGCAGTTCTTC.